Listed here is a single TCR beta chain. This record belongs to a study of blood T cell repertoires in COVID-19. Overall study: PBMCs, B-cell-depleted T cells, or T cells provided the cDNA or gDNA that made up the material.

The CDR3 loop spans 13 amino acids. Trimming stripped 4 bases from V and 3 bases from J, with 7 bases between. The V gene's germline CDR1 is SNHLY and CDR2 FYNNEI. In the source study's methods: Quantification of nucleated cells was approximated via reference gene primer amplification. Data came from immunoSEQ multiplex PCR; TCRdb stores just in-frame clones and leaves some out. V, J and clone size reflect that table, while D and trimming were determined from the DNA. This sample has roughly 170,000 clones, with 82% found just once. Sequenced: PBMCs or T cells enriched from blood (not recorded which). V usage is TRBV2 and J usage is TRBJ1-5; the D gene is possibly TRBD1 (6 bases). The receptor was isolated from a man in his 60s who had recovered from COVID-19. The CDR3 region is CASSAGDNQPQHF. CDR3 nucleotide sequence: TGTGCCAGCAGTGCAGGGGACAATCAGCCCCAGCATTTT.